Following are 28 T cell receptor beta chains from one sample sequenced in a study of blood T cell repertoires in COVID-19. Clones were read by immunoSEQ multiplex PCR, and TCRdb kept only the in-frame ones, dropping some. The table has about 300,000 clones, around 84% seen once; the top ten hold more than 1.1%. The sequenced sample was peripheral blood. Source of these receptors: a human donor with COVID-19, enrolled during active disease. The donor label of this sample is uncertain.

This clone occurred many times. The chain has TRBV19 and TRBJ1-1, with a possible D match to TRBD1 (5 bases). V shed 4 bases and J shed 4 bases, with 13 bases lying between them. Germline lookup yields CDR1 LNHDA and CDR2 SQIVND (reference sequence). The CDR3 is 14 residues long. The CDR3 bases are TGTGCCAGTAGTACCCCGGGCGGGGGCACTGAAGCTTTCTTT. Protein product: CASSTPGGGTEAFF.

This chain uses TRBV11-2 with TRBJ1-1; possibly TRBD1 for D (5 bases). Trimming took 1 base from V and 1 from J, leaving 10 bases between them. The CDR3 runs 15 residues. The germline V gene has CDR1 SGHAT and CDR2 FQNNGV. In DNA form, the CDR3 reads TGTGCCAGCAGCTTAGGACCGGGGGGGAACACTGAAGCTTTCTTT. As protein: CASSLGPGGNTEAFF.

The rearrangement joins TRBV11-3 to TRBJ2-1; tentative D call: TRBD2 (6 bases). V was shortened by 0 bases and J by 6 bases, with 9 bases between the two germline ends. There are 14 residues in the CDR3. Germline V gene data show CDR1 as SGHNT and CDR2 as YENEEA. CDR3: CASSLDGGINEQFF. The CDR3 bases are TGTGCCAGCAGCTTAGACGGAGGGATCAATGAGCAGTTCTTC.

The sample holds one count of this clone. Relative to the germline gene, one junction end is altered; a read error may explain this. This chain joins TRBV20-1 and TRBJ2-3; no definite D call. The length of the CDR3 is 10 residues. Germline V gives CDR1 DFQATT, CDR2 SNEGSKA (reference sequence). The CDR3 sequence: CSASRDTQYF. The CDR3 DNA is TGCAGTGCTAGCAGAGATACGCAGTATTTT.

CDR3 loop: CASSQVRAETQYF. The CDR3 DNA follows: TGTGCCAGCAGCCAAGTCAGGGCTGAGACCCAGTACTTC. This rearrangement joins TRBV3-1 (or the pseudogene TRBV3-2) to TRBJ2-5, with D possibly matching TRBD1 (5 bases). CDR1 is LGHDT and CDR2 is YNNKEL in the germline V gene (reference sequence). V was pared by 1 base and J by 5 bases, with 8 bases between. There are 13 residues in the CDR3.

The chain carries TRBV6-6 and TRBJ2-7; 9 bases map to TRBD1. This CDR3 comprises 15 residues. CDR1 is MNHNY and CDR2 is SVGAGI in the germline V gene (reference sequence). V was pared by 4 bases and J by 5 bases, with 9 bases of the junction left unmatched. The CDR3 here is CASSFGTGNSHEQYF. The CDR3 region has the DNA TGTGCCAGCAGTTTCGGGACAGGGAATTCCCACGAGCAGTACTTC.

This rearrangement joins TRBV7-2 to TRBJ2-7, with TRBD1 identical over 9 bases. J gave up 2 bases and V 2 bases, and 4 bases lay outside the gene matches. The CDR3 contains 15 residues. The germline V gene has CDR1 SGHTA and CDR2 FQGNSA. The CDR3 sequence: CASSLWDREAYEQYF. DNA for the CDR3: TGTGCCAGCAGCTTATGGGACAGGGAAGCCTACGAGCAGTACTTC.

The rearrangement links TRBV7-2 to TRBJ1-1, with TRBD1 matching 7 bases. V dropped 4 bases and J dropped 7; count of bases not matched to a gene: 18. Per germline, CDR1 SGHTA and CDR2 FQGNSA. This CDR3 has 17 residues. The CDR3 sequence: CASSSTLGGGGHSEAFF. CDR3 sequence (DNA): TGTGCCAGCAGCTCTACGCTAGGGGGCGGGGGGCATAGTGAAGCTTTCTTT.

J is TRBJ1-2 and V is TRBV2; D is perhaps TRBD1 (5 bases). Germline V gene lookup returns CDR1 SNHLY and CDR2 FYNNEI. The CDR3 totals 14 residues. V was shortened by 3 bases and J by 5 bases, with 13 bases between the two germline ends. CDR3 DNA: TGTGCCAGCAGTGAGGGGCCGAGTCGATATGGCTACACCTTC. This translates into CASSEGPSRYGYTF.

This clone showed up just a few times. This sequence joins TRBV6-5 and TRBJ1-1; D perhaps matches TRBD1 (6 bases). V lost 8 bases, J lost 3 bases, and 7 bases lay in between. The CDR3 length is 11 residues. Germline loops: CDR1 MNHEY, CDR2 SVGAGI. The CDR3 loop reads CASHRDTEAFF. For the CDR3, the DNA is TGTGCCAGCCACAGGGACACTGAAGCTTTCTTT.

This chain connects TRBV9 to TRBJ2-1, with 8 bases that match TRBD2. Germline-derived CDR1 and CDR2 are SGDLS and YYNGEE. This CDR3 has 16 residues. Trimming removed 2 bases from V and 5 bases from J; junction bases left unmatched: 9. CDR3 sequence (DNA): TGTGCCAGCAGCGTTTTAGACACTAGCGGCCACAATGAGCAGTTCTTC. Protein: CASSVLDTSGHNEQFF.

The rearrangement uses TRBV6-1 and TRBJ1-4; TRBD1 matches 7 bases. J lost 5 bases, V lost 1 base, and 7 bases had no gene match. The CDR3 has 16 residues. CDR1 is MNHNS, CDR2 SASEGT, per germline. The CDR3 DNA is TGTGCCAGCAGTGAAGTTTCAGGGGGAAGGAATGAAAAACTGTTTTTT. It codes for CASSEVSGGRNEKLFF.

This chain uses TRBV9 with TRBJ1-1; TRBD1 matches at 9 bases. This CDR3 has 16 amino acids. CDR1 is SGDLS and CDR2 is YYNGEE in the germline V gene. V dropped 4 bases and J dropped 5; count of bases not matched to a gene: 12. DNA of the CDR3: TGTGCCAGCAGCCCGACAGGGGGAACCCGGGGGACTGAAGCTTTCTTT. Its translation: CASSPTGGTRGTEAFF.

The V call is TRBV6-2 or TRBV6-3, the J call TRBJ2-1, with 13 nucleotides matching TRBD2. The V gene end was trimmed by 4 bases and the J gene end by 10 bases; junction bases not matched to a gene: 13. This CDR3 is 17 amino acids long. CDR1 and CDR2 from the germline V gene are MNHEY and SVGEGT. The CDR3 bases are TGTGCCAGCAGTTCCCCCCTACTAGCGGGAGGGAAAGGAGAGCAGTTCTTC. It translates to CASSSPLLAGGKGEQFF.

J is TRBJ2-2 and V is TRBV3-1 (or the pseudogene TRBV3-2); 8 positions agree with TRBD1. The CDR3 totals 16 residues. V lost 1 base to trimming and J lost 7 bases; unmatched junction nucleotides: 8. CDR1 LGHDT and CDR2 YNNKEL come from the germline V gene (reference sequence). The CDR3 spells CASSQARGRGSGELFF. CDR3 nucleotides: TGTGCCAGCAGCCAAGCCAGGGGGCGCGGTAGCGGGGAGCTGTTTTTT.

This chain links TRBV28 with TRBJ1-2, with D maybe TRBD1 (6 bases). There are 15 residues in the CDR3. Looked up from germline, CDR1 is MDHEN and CDR2 is SYDVKM. The V end lost 1 base, the J end lost 4 bases, and 13 bases lay between the germline ends. In DNA form, the CDR3 reads TGTGCCAGCAGTTTATTAGGACAGCCCACCTATGGCTACACCTTC. As protein: CASSLLGQPTYGYTF.

J is TRBJ1-2 and V is TRBV28; maybe TRBD1 (6 bases). The CDR3 loop spans 15 amino acids. Germline-derived CDR1 and CDR2 are MDHEN and SYDVKM. V was clipped by 5 bases and J by 4 bases, with 17 bases between them. The CDR3, as DNA: TGTGCCAGCAGTCCCCGAGGGGGGGTCCGCTATGGCTACACCTTC. Translating gives CASSPRGGVRYGYTF.

The rearrangement joins TRBV5-4 to TRBJ1-1; 11 nucleotides match TRBD1. CDR3 length: 16 residues. Germline CDR1 SGHNT, CDR2 YYREEE (reference sequence). With 4 bases clipped from V and 0 bases from J, the junction kept 5 bases outside the gene matches. CDR3 loop: CASSPGQGAMNTEAFF. The DNA for the CDR3 is TGTGCCAGCAGCCCCGGACAGGGGGCGATGAACACTGAAGCTTTCTTT.

The chain recombines TRBV28 with TRBJ1-2; D perhaps matches TRBD1 (5 bases). The V gene lost 10 bases and the J gene lost 5 bases, with 23 bases spanning the gap. This CDR3 spans 15 amino acids. CDR1 is MDHEN, CDR2 SYDVKM, per germline. The chain's CDR3 is CATREGGSWGYGYTF. The CDR3 DNA follows: TGTGCCACTAGGGAGGGTGGCAGTTGGGGGTATGGCTACACCTTC.

The V call is TRBV23-1, the J call TRBJ1-5; the D is unclear. TRBV23-1 is noted as an ORF with a role that remains uncertain. The CDR3 length is 16 residues. Trimming left V 3 bases short and J 4 bases short, with 16 bases between. This chain's CDR3 is CASSHPEEVRNQPQHF. CDR3 DNA sequence: TGCGCCAGCAGTCACCCCGAGGAAGTGAGGAATCAGCCCCAGCATTTT.

The rearrangement joins TRBV7-6 to TRBJ2-5, with TRBD1 as a possible D gene (5 bases). Trimming took off 0 bases at V and 2 bases at J, with 10 bases between the two ends. CDR3 length: 15 residues. Per germline, CDR1 SGHVS and CDR2 FNYEAQ. CDR3 amino acids: CASSLAAGPQETQYF. Written as DNA, the CDR3 is TGTGCCAGCAGCTTAGCGGCAGGGCCACAAGAGACCCAGTACTTC. Full variable domain (outside the CDR3, taken from reference TRBV7-6 and TRBJ2-5): GAGVSQSPRYKVTKRGQDVALRCDPISGHVSLYWYRQALGQGPEFLTYFNYEAQQDKSGLPNDRFSAERPEGSISTLTIQRTEQRDSAMYRCASSLAAGPQETQYFGPGTRLLVL.

The V and J genes are TRBV28 and TRBJ1-6; weak D call: TRBD1 (5 bases). The CDR3 runs to 15 residues. V was trimmed by 1 base and J by 7 bases, leaving 11 bases between them. Germline assignment: CDR1 MDHEN and CDR2 SYDVKM. As DNA, the CDR3 is TGTGCCAGCAGTTTATTAAGGGGTAGAAATTCACCCCTCCACTTT. This codes for CASSLLRGRNSPLHF.

This clone occurred once. This sequence joins TRBV5-4 and TRBJ2-1; 11 nucleotides line up with TRBD2. The CDR3 spans 16 residues. CDR1 SGHNT and CDR2 YYREEE come from the germline V gene (reference sequence). V dropped 4 bases and J dropped 3; count of bases not matched to a gene: 6. This CDR3 is CASSTGLAVSYNEQFF. For the CDR3, the DNA is TGTGCCAGCAGCACGGGACTAGCGGTTAGCTACAATGAGCAGTTCTTC.

This clone appeared a single time. CDR3 nucleotide sequence: TGTGCCAGCAGCGGAGGACTAGCGGGTTCCTACGAGCAGTACTTC. This sequence encodes CASSGGLAGSYEQYF. The rearrangement joins TRBV9 to TRBJ2-7; TRBD2 agrees at 11 bases. This CDR3 contains 15 residues. Germline CDR1 is SGDLS and CDR2 is YYNGEE. V shed 3 bases and J 1 base; nucleotides not matched to a gene: 3.

The CDR3: CATRHSSYEQYF. As DNA, the CDR3 is TGTGCCACTCGGCACAGCTCCTACGAGCAGTACTTC. This sequence joins TRBV19 and TRBJ2-7; D remains unclear. The CDR3 is made up of 12 amino acids. CDR1 LNHDA and CDR2 SQIVND come from the germline V gene (reference sequence). The V end lost 10 bases, the J end lost 0 bases, and 10 bases lay between the germline ends.

The V and J genes are TRBV7-8 and TRBJ1-3; unclear D gene. The V gene lost 3 bases and the J gene lost 5 bases, with 11 bases spanning the gap. The germline V gene has CDR1 SGHVS and CDR2 FQNEAQ. This CDR3 is 14 amino acids long. In nucleotides, the CDR3 is TGTGCCAGCAGCTTGACTCTTCCAAGAAACACCATATATTTT. This sequence encodes CASSLTLPRNTIYF.

Written as DNA, the CDR3 is TGTGCCAGCAGCCGAGACAGGGGGCGAACTGAAGCTTTCTTT. As protein: CASSRDRGRTEAFF. The genes are TRBV5-6 and TRBJ1-1; 10 bases are shared with TRBD1. CDR3 length: 14 residues. V gave up 4 bases and J gave up 5 bases; unmatched junction bases: 5. Germline V gene data show CDR1 as SGHDT and CDR2 as YYEEEE.

This sequence joins TRBV6-6 and TRBJ2-7, with 7 bases fitting TRBD1. Germline CDR1 is MNHNY and CDR2 is SVGAGI (reference sequence). With 5 bases clipped from V and 1 base from J, the junction kept 5 bases outside the gene matches. The CDR3 length is 14 residues. The CDR3: CASSLLQGSYEQYF. The CDR3 DNA is TGTGCCAGCAGTCTCCTACAGGGGTCCTACGAGCAGTACTTC.